Below are 27 T cell receptor beta chains sequenced from a single sample in a study of blood T cell repertoires in COVID-19. The repertoire was sequenced with immunoSEQ multiplex PCR; TCRdb's copy has only in-frame clones and lacks some. The sample has 30,000 to 40,000 clones; nearly 80% are singletons. Sequenced material: peripheral blood. The source of these receptors is a man at least 80 years old with acute or convalescent COVID-19.

V is TRBV13 and J is TRBJ1-2; maybe TRBD1 (6 bases). The germline gives CDR1 PRHDT, CDR2 FYEKMQ (reference sequence). The length of the CDR3 is 13 residues. The V end was cut by 3 bases, the J end by 6 bases, with 11 bases between. DNA of the CDR3: TGTGCCAGCAGCTTGGAACAGGGAAATGGCTACACCTTC. It yields the protein CASSLEQGNGYTF.

The rearrangement links TRBV11-3 to TRBJ2-2, with 9 bases matching TRBD2. Germline-derived CDR1 and CDR2 are SGHNT and YENEEA. Trimming took 5 bases from V and 5 from J; bases not matched to a gene: 6. This CDR3 is 15 amino acids long. Here the CDR3 reads CASSPRLAGTGELFF. CDR3 nucleotides: TGTGCCAGCAGCCCCCGCCTAGCGGGGACCGGGGAGCTGTTTTTT. The full variable domain, its missing parts supplied by reference TRBV11-3 and TRBJ2-2, is EAGVVQSPRYKIIEKKQPVAFWCNPISGHNTLYWYLQNLGQGPELLIRYENEEAVDDSQLPKDRFSAERLKGVDSTLKIQPAELGDSAVYLCASSPRLAGTGELFFGEGSRLTVL.

This clone has just a few counts. This chain connects TRBV4-3 to TRBJ2-2; 10 nucleotides align to TRBD1. Losses at the gene ends were 5 bases for V and 10 bases for J; bases not matched to a gene: 19. The germline V gene encodes CDR1 LGHNA and CDR2 YSLEER. The CDR3 loop spans 18 amino acids. CDR3: CASSFRPPGQGPHMELFF. CDR3 sequence (DNA): TGCGCCAGCAGCTTCCGCCCTCCGGGACAGGGGCCCCATATGGAGCTGTTTTTT.

The V gene is TRBV5-1, the J gene TRBJ2-1; tentative D call: TRBD1 (9 bases). The V end lost 0 bases, the J end lost 1 base, and 14 bases lay between the germline ends. Germline V gene sequence: CDR1 SGHRS, CDR2 YFSETQ. The CDR3 runs to 17 residues. The CDR3 sequence is CASSLAGGTGSYNEQFF. CDR3 sequence (DNA): TGCGCCAGCAGCTTGGCGGGGGGGACAGGGTCCTACAATGAGCAGTTCTTC.

V and J are TRBV15 and TRBJ2-3; D is uncertain. The ends were cut back, 3 bases at V and 6 bases at J, with 16 bases in the middle. CDR1 and CDR2 (germline): LNHNV, YYDKDF (reference sequence). This CDR3 has 15 amino acids. The CDR3 DNA is TGTGCCACCAGCAGTGGTGAGGTTTATAGGGATACGCAGTATTTT. Amino acids: CATSSGEVYRDTQYF.

The V call is TRBV6-1, the J call TRBJ2-7, with 8 bases lining up with TRBD1. The CDR3 is 15 residues long. Trimming at V came to 2 bases and at J to 1 base, leaving 4 bases not matched to a gene. Looked up from germline, CDR1 is MNHNS and CDR2 is SASEGT. The CDR3 here is CASSERTGLSYEQYF. The CDR3, as DNA: TGTGCCAGCAGTGAACGGACAGGGTTATCCTACGAGCAGTACTTC.

V usage is TRBV4-1 and J usage is TRBJ1-5, with 7 bases aligning to TRBD1. With V trimmed by 3 bases and J by 7 bases, 12 bases remained unmatched. CDR1 and CDR2 (germline): MGHRA, YSYEKL. The CDR3 totals 16 residues. The CDR3 region is CASSQGLGQRGQPQHF. CDR3 nucleotides: TGCGCCAGCAGCCAGGGTCTGGGACAGAGAGGACAGCCCCAGCATTTT.

This clone was seen many times. The V gene is TRBV19, the J gene TRBJ1-1; D is possibly TRBD1 (6 bases). The germline V gene encodes CDR1 LNHDA and CDR2 SQIVND (reference sequence). Trimming removed 3 bases at V and 4 bases at J, with 12 bases between. CDR3 length: 14 amino acids. The CDR3 loop is CASSMGRGITEAFF. As DNA, the CDR3 is TGTGCCAGTAGTATGGGAAGGGGGATCACTGAAGCTTTCTTT.

This chain joins TRBV7-9 and TRBJ2-1; tentatively, D is TRBD2 (6 bases). This CDR3 is 15 amino acids long. V was pared by 1 base and J by 3 bases, with 10 bases between. Germline V lookup: CDR1 SEHNR, CDR2 FQNEAQ (reference sequence). CDR3: CASSLVKDYYNEQFF. For the CDR3, the DNA is TGTGCCAGCAGCTTAGTGAAGGACTACTACAATGAGCAGTTCTTC. The variable domain in full, with the rest retrieved from reference TRBV7-9 and TRBJ2-1, is DTGVSQNPRHKITKRGQNVTFRCDPISEHNRLYWYRQTLGQGPEFLTYFQNEAQLEKSRLLSDRFSAERPKGSFSTLEIQRTEQGDSAMYLCASSLVKDYYNEQFFGPGTRLTVL.

The chain joins TRBV19 to TRBJ2-3, with 7 bases matching TRBD2. The CDR3 runs to 15 residues. CDR1 LNHDA and CDR2 SQIVND come from the germline V gene (reference sequence). V dropped 6 bases and J dropped 3; count of bases not matched to a gene: 9. The CDR3 reads CASRGTGGGTDTQYF. Written as DNA, the CDR3 is TGTGCCAGTAGGGGGACGGGGGGTGGTACAGATACGCAGTATTTT.

This chain uses TRBV4-1 with TRBJ1-2; D remains ambiguous. This CDR3 is 15 amino acids long. Per germline, CDR1 MGHRA and CDR2 YSYEKL. Trimming pared 0 bases from V and 8 bases from J, leaving 16 bases between. Here the CDR3 DNA reads TGCGCCAGCAGCCAAGAGGGCACGCGACGTAGGGGCTACACCTTC. As protein: CASSQEGTRRRGYTF.

The J gene is TRBJ2-2, the V gene TRBV4-1; 13 nucleotides align to TRBD2. Germline V CDR1 and CDR2: MGHRA, YSYEKL. The J segment lost 1 base and the V segment lost 4 bases, leaving 9 bases of the junction unmatched. The CDR3 has 19 residues. CDR3 protein: CASSPGPGLAGRNTGELFF. In DNA, the CDR3 is TGCGCCAGCAGCCCAGGACCGGGACTAGCGGGGAGGAACACCGGGGAGCTGTTTTTT.

The chain joins TRBV18 to TRBJ2-7; possible D gene TRBD1, 6 bases. The CDR3 sequence is 15 residues long. V lost 3 bases, J lost 1 base, and 13 bases lay in between. CDR1 and CDR2 (germline): KGHSH, LQKENI. This chain's CDR3 is CASSPRQDGSYEQYF. CDR3 bases: TGTGCCAGCTCACCCCGACAGGACGGATCCTACGAGCAGTACTTC.

The rearrangement joins TRBV19 to TRBJ1-4; possible D gene TRBD1, 6 bases. The germline V and J ends were trimmed by 5 bases and 3 bases, with 13 bases remaining between them. Germline lookup yields CDR1 LNHDA and CDR2 SQIVND (reference sequence). There are 15 residues in the CDR3. The DNA of the CDR3 is TGTGCCAGTAGTTTCCAACAGGGAGCTAATGAAAAACTGTTTTTT. This gives the protein CASSFQQGANEKLFF.

The CDR3 DNA follows: TGCGCCAGCAGCCAGGGGACTAGCGACAATGAGCAGTTCTTC. This gives the protein CASSQGTSDNEQFF. This sequence joins TRBV4-3 and TRBJ2-1, with TRBD2 identical over 10 bases. The germline CDR1 and CDR2 sequences are LGHNA and YSLEER. Unmatched junction bases numbered 1, after V lost 3 bases and J lost 5 bases. This CDR3 contains 14 residues.

The rearrangement uses TRBV18 and TRBJ2-7, with 8 positions matching TRBD2. Losses at the gene ends were 1 base for V and 5 bases for J; bases not matched to a gene: 4. Germline lookup yields CDR1 KGHSH and CDR2 LQKENI. CDR3 length: 14 residues. This CDR3 reads CASSPRRGVNEQYF. Written as DNA, the CDR3 is TGTGCCAGCTCACCACGGCGGGGGGTCAACGAGCAGTACTTC. The variable domain in full, with the rest retrieved from reference TRBV18 and TRBJ2-7, is NAGVMQNPRHLVRRRGQEARLRCSPMKGHSHVYWYRQLPEEGLKFMVYLQKENIIDESGMPKERFSAEFPKEGPSILRIQQVVRGDSAAYFCASSPRRGVNEQYFGPGTRLTVT.

The V and J genes are TRBV28 and TRBJ2-1, with D possibly TRBD1 on 6 matching bases. This CDR3 contains 16 residues. Per the germline V gene, CDR1 is MDHEN and CDR2 is SYDVKM. The V end lost 2 bases, the J end lost 1 base, and 12 bases lay between the germline ends. The CDR3 DNA reads as TGTGCCAGCAGTTTACAGGGGCTAGCTTCCTACAATGAGCAGTTCTTC. It translates to CASSLQGLASYNEQFF. Full variable domain (missing parts from reference TRBV28 and TRBJ2-1): DVKVTQSSRYLVKRTGEKVFLECVQDMDHENMFWYRQDPGLGLRLIYFSYDVKMKEKGDIPEGYSVSREKKERFSLILESASTNQTSMYLCASSLQGLASYNEQFFGPGTRLTVL.

The chain carries TRBV19 and TRBJ2-5; 8 bases align to TRBD2. The trim removed 9 bases at V and 0 bases at J, leaving 3 bases unmatched. The V gene's germline CDR1 is LNHDA and CDR2 SQIVND (reference sequence). The CDR3 runs to 13 residues. Written as DNA, the CDR3 is TGTGCCAGGGGACTAGTGTACCAAGAGACCCAGTACTTC. This gives the protein CARGLVYQETQYF.

This clone has a handful of counts. The chain joins TRBV3-1 (or the pseudogene TRBV3-2) to TRBJ1-3; D remains ambiguous. The V and J ends lost 2 bases and 0 bases respectively, with 11 bases between them. The germline V gene encodes CDR1 LGHDT and CDR2 YNNKEL (reference sequence). The CDR3 runs to 16 residues. The CDR3 nucleotides read TGTGCCAGCAGCCAACTGGCAGGAGGCTCTGGAAACACCATATATTTT. Encoded protein: CASSQLAGGSGNTIYF.

V is TRBV6-6 and J is TRBJ2-3; 8 bases are shared with TRBD2. Germline values: CDR1 MNHNY, CDR2 SVGAGI (reference sequence). V lost 8 bases and J lost 0; bases outside the gene matches: 4. The CDR3 has 14 amino acids. CDR3 loop: CASSGRASTDTQYF. Here the CDR3 DNA reads TGTGCCAGCTCCGGGAGGGCCAGCACAGATACGCAGTATTTT.

This clone has only a few counts. This chain joins TRBV6-4 and TRBJ2-3, with TRBD2 matching 10 bases. Germline CDR1 reads MRHNA; CDR2 reads SNTAGT. The CDR3 is 16 residues long. J lost 3 bases, V lost 3 bases, and 6 bases had no gene match. The CDR3 here is CASSDLAGEGTDTQYF. The CDR3 DNA sequence: TGTGCCAGCAGTGATCTAGCGGGAGAGGGAACAGATACGCAGTATTTT.

The chain recombines TRBV12-3 or TRBV12-4 with TRBJ2-5; TRBD2 is a possible D gene (6 bases). This CDR3 contains 11 residues. V shed 3 bases and J shed 9 bases, with 8 bases lying between them. The CDR3 nucleotides read TGTGCCAGCAGTTTCGGGGGAGCCCAGTACTTC. This sequence encodes CASSFGGAQYF.

V and J are TRBV7-2 and TRBJ1-1, with D tentatively TRBD1 (5 bases). Germline V CDR1 and CDR2: SGHTA, FQGNSA. Trimming stripped 3 bases from V and 1 base from J, with 9 bases between. The CDR3 runs 14 residues. CDR3 in DNA: TGTGCCAGCAGCTTCGACAGATCGAACACTGAAGCTTTCTTT. The encoded protein is CASSFDRSNTEAFF.

The chain carries TRBV7-8 and TRBJ1-3; possible D gene TRBD1, 6 bases. This CDR3 has 14 residues. CDR1 SGHVS and CDR2 FQNEAQ come from the germline V gene. V lost 1 base to trimming and J lost 4 bases, with 8 bases between them. This chain's CDR3 is CASSLGTDGNTIYF. For the CDR3, the DNA is TGTGCCAGCAGCTTAGGGACAGACGGAAACACCATATATTTT.

This chain's CDR3 is CSVWDSSYEQYF. In DNA form, the CDR3 reads TGCAGCGTTTGGGACAGCTCCTACGAGCAGTACTTC. The chain employs TRBV29-1 and TRBJ2-7; 7 bases match TRBD1. The V gene's germline CDR1 is SQVTM and CDR2 ANQGSEA. The J segment lost 0 bases and the V segment lost 5 bases, leaving 1 base of the junction unmatched. The CDR3 runs 12 residues.

This clone was observed a few times. The chain carries TRBV9 and TRBJ2-2; a possible D gene is TRBD2 (5 bases). The CDR3 is 18 amino acids. V lost 0 bases to trimming and J lost 1 base, with 16 bases between them. Germline-derived CDR1 and CDR2 are SGDLS and YYNGEE. The CDR3 nucleotides are TGTGCCAGCAGCGTAGTACCGGGTAGAGGGATGAACACCGGGGAGCTGTTTTTT. Protein: CASSVVPGRGMNTGELFF.

The chain carries TRBV18 and TRBJ1-1; unclear D gene. The germline V and J ends were trimmed by 4 bases and 0 bases, with 15 bases remaining between them. The CDR3 covers 16 residues. CDR1 is KGHSH, CDR2 LQKENI, per germline. Here the CDR3 reads CASSLRSGPVNTEAFF. For the CDR3, the DNA is TGTGCCAGCTCACTACGTTCAGGCCCGGTGAACACTGAAGCTTTCTTT.